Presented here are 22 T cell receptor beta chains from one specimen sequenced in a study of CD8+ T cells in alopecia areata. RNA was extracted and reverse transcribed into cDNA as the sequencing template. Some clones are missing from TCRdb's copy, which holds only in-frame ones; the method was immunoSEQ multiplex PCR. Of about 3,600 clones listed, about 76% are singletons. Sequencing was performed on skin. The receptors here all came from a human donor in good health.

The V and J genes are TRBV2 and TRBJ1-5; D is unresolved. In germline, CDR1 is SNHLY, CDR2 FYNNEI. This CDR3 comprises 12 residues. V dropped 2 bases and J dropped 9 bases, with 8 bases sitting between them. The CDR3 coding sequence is TGTGCCAGCAGTGAACCCCCTCGGCCCCAGCATTTT. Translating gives CASSEPPRPQHF.

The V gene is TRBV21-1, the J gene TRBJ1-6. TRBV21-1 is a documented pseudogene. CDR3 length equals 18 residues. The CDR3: CASSSNLAHIHHNSPLHF. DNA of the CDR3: TGTGCCAGCAGCAGCAATCTAGCACACATACATCATAATTCACCCCTCCACTTT.

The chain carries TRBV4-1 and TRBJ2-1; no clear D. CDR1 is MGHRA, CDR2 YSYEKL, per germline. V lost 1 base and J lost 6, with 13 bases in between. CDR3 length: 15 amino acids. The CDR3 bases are TGCGCCAGCAGCCAAGTAAAGTCGGGTAGCAATGAGCAGTTCTTC. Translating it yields CASSQVKSGSNEQFF.

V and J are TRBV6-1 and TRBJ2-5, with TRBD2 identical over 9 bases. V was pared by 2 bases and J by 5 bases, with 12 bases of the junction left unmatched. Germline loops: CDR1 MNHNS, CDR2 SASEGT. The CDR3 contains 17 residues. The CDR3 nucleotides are TGTGCCAGCAGTGAAAGGGCGGGGGGGGACCCTACGGAGACCCAGTACTTC. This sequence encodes CASSERAGGDPTETQYF.

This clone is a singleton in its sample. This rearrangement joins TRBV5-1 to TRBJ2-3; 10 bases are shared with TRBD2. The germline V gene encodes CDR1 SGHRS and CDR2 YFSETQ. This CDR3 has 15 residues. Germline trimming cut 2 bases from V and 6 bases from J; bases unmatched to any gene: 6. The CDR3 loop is CASSFSGGTSDTQYF. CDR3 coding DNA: TGCGCCAGCAGCTTTAGCGGGGGGACCAGTGATACGCAGTATTTT.

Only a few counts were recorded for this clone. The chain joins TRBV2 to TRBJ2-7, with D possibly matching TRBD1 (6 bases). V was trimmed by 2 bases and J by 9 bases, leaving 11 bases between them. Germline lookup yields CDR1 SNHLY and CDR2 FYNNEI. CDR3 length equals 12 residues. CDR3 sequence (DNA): TGTGCCAGCAGTGAAAACAGGGCAGGGCAGTACTTC. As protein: CASSENRAGQYF.

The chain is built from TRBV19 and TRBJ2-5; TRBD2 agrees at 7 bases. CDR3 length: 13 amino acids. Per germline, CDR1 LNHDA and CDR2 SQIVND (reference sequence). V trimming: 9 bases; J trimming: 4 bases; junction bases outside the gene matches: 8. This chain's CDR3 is CASRGGNGETQYF. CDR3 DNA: TGTGCCAGCCGCGGGGGTAACGGAGAGACCCAGTACTTC.

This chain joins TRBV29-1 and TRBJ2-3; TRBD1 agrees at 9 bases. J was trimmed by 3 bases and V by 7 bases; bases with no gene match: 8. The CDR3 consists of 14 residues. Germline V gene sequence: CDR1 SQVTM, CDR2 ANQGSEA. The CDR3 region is CSATSGQGTDTQYF. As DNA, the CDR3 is TGCAGCGCTACCTCCGGACAGGGGACAGATACGCAGTATTTT.

CDR3 protein: CASSLGGVSTNEKLFF. In nucleotides, the CDR3 is TGCGCCAGCAGCTTGGGGGGAGTTTCAACTAATGAAAAACTGTTTTTT. The V and J genes are TRBV5-1 and TRBJ1-4; no clear D. Trimming shortened V by 0 bases and J by 0 bases, and 9 bases separated the two germline ends. The CDR3 covers 16 residues. CDR1 SGHRS and CDR2 YFSETQ come from the germline V gene. Together with reference TRBV5-1 and TRBJ1-4, the CDR3 gives the full variable domain: KAGVTQTPRYLIKTRGQQVTLSCSPISGHRSVSWYQQTPGQGLQFLFEYFSETQRNKGNFPGRFSGRQFSNSRSEMNVSTLELGDSALYLCASSLGGVSTNEKLFFGSGTQLSVL.

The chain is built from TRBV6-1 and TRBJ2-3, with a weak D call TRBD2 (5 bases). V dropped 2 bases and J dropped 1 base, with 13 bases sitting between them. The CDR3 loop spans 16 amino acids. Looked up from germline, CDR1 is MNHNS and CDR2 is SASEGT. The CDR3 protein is CASSEIAFGGTDTQYF. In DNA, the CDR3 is TGTGCCAGCAGTGAAATAGCCTTCGGGGGCACAGATACGCAGTATTTT.

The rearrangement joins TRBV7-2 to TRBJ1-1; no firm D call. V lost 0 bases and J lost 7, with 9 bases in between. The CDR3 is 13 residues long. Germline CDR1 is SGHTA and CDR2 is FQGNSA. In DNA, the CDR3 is TGTGCCAGCAGCTTAGCTCGTCGTGGTGAAGCTTTCTTT. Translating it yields CASSLARRGEAFF.

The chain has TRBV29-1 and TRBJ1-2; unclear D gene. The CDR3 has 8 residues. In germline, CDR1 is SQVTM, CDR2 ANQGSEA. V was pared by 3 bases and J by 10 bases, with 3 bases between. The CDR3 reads CSVDAYTF. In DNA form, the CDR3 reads TGCAGCGTTGACGCCTACACCTTC. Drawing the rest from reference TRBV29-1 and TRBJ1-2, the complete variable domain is SAVISQKPSRDICQRGTSLTIQCQVDSQVTMMFWYRQQPGQSLTLIATANQGSEATYESGFVIDKFPISRPNLTFSTLTVSNMSPEDSSIYLCSVDAYTFGSGTRLTVV.

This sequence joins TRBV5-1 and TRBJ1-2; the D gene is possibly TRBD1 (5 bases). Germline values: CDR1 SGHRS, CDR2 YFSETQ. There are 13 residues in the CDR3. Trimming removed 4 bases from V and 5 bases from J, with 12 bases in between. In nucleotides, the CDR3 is TGCGCCAGCAGCCCAGGGTTGGGGTATGGCTACACCTTC. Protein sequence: CASSPGLGYGYTF.

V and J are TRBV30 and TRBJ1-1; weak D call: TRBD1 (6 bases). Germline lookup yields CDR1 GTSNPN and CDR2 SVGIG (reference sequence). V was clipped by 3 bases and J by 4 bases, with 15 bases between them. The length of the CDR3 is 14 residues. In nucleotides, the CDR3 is TGTGCCTGGAGCCAGGGAAAGGGGGGCACTGAAGCTTTCTTT. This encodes CAWSQGKGGTEAFF.

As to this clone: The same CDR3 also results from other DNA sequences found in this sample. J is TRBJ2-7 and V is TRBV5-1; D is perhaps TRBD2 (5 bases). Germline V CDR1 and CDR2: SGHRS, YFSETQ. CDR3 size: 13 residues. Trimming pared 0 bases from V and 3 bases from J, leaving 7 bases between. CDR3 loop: CASSLAGNYEQYF. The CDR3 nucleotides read TGCGCCAGCAGCTTGGCCGGGAACTACGAGCAGTACTTC.

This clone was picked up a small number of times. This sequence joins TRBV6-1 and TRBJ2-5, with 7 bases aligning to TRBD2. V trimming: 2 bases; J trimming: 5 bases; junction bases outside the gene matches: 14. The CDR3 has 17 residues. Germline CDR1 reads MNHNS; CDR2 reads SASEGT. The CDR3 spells CASSERAGVDPTETQYF. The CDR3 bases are TGTGCCAGCAGTGAAAGGGCGGGGGTGGACCCTACGGAGACCCAGTACTTC.

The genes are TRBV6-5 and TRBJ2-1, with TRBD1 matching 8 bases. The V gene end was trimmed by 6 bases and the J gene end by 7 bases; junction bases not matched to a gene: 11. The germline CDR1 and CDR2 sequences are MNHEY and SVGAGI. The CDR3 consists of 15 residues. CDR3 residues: CASSPTGQGVNEQFF. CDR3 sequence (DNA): TGTGCCAGCAGCCCTACCGGACAGGGAGTAAATGAGCAGTTCTTC.

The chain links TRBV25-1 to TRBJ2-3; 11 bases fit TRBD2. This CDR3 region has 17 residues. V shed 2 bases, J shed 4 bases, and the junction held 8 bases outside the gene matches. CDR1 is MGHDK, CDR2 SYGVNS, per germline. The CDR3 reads CASSEQVSGGEADTQYF. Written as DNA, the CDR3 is TGTGCCAGCAGTGAACAAGTTAGCGGGGGGGAAGCAGATACGCAGTATTTT.

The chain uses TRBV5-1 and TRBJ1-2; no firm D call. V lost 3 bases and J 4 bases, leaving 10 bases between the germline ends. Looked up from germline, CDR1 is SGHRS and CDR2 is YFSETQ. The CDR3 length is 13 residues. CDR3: CASSWGNSYGYTF. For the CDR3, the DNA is TGCGCCAGCAGCTGGGGAAACAGCTATGGCTACACCTTC. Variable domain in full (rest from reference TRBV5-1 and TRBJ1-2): KAGVTQTPRYLIKTRGQQVTLSCSPISGHRSVSWYQQTPGQGLQFLFEYFSETQRNKGNFPGRFSGRQFSNSRSEMNVSTLELGDSALYLCASSWGNSYGYTFGSGTRLTVV.

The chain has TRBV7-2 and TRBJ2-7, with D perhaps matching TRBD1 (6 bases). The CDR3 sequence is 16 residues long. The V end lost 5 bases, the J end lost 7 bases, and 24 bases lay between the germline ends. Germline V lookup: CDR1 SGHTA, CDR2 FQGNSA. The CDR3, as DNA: TGTGCCAGCAGCAAGGGCCCACTGACGGACAGAGGGGAGCAGTACTTC. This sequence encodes CASSKGPLTDRGEQYF.

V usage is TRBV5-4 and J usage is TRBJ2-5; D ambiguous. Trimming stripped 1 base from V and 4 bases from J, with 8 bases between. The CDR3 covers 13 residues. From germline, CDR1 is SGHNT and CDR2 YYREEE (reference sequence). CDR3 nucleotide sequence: TGTGCCAGCAGCTTGTGGGTGGGAGAGACCCAGTACTTC. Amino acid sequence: CASSLWVGETQYF.

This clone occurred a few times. CDR3: CAWSTLERTMNTEAFF. CDR3 coding DNA: TGTGCCTGGAGTACCTTGGAAAGGACGATGAACACTGAAGCTTTCTTT. The chain couples TRBV30 to TRBJ1-1; D remains unclear. This CDR3 contains 16 residues. Germline V CDR1 and CDR2: GTSNPN, SVGIG (reference sequence). Trimming shortened V by 2 bases and J by 0 bases, and 16 bases separated the two germline ends.